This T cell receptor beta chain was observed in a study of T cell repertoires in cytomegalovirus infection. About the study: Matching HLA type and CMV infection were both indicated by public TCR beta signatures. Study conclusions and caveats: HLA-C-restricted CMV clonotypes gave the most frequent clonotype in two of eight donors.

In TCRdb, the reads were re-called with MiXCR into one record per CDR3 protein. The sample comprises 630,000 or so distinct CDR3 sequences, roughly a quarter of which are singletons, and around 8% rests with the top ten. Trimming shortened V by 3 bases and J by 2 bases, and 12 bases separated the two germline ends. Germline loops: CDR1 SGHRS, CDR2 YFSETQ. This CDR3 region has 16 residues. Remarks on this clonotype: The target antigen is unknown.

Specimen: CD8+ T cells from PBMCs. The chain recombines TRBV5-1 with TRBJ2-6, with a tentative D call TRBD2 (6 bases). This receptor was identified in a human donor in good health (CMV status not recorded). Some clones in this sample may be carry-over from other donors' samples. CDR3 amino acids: CASSSLTRAGANVLTF. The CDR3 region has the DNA TGCGCCAGCAGCTCGCTGACTAGGGCTGGGGCCAACGTCCTGACTTTC.